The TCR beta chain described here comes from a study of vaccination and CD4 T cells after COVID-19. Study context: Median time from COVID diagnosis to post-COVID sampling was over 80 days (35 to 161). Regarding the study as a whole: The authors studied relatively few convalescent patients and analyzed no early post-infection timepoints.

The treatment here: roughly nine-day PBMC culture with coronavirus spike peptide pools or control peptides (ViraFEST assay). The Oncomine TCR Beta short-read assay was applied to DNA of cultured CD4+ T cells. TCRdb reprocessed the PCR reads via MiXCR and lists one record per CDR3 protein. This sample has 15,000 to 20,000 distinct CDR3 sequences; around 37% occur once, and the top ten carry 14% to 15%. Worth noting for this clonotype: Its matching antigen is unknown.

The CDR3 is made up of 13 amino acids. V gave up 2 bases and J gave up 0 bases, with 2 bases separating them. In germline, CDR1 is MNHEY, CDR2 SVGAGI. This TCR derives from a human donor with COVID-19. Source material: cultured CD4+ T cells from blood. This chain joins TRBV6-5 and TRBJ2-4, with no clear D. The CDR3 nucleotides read TGTGCCAGCAGTTACGGAGCCAAAAACATTCAGTACTTC. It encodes CASSYGAKNIQYF.